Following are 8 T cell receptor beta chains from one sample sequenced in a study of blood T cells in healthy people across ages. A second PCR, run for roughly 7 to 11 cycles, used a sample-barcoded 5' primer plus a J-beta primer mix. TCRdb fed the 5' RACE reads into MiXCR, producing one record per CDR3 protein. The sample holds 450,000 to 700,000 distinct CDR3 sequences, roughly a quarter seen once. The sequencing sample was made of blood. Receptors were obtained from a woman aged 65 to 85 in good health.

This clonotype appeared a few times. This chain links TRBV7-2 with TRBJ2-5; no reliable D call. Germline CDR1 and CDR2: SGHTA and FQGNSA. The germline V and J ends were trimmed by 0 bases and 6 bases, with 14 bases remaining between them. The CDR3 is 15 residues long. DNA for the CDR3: TGTGCCAGCAGCTTAGCGGCAGAAGGTCTAAAGACCCAGTACTTC. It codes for CASSLAAEGLKTQYF. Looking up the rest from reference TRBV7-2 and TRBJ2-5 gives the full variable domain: GAGVSQSPSNKVTEKGKDVELRCDPISGHTALYWYRQSLGQGLEFLIYFQGNSAPDKSGLPSDRFSAERTGGSVSTLTIQRTQQEDSAVYLCASSLAAEGLKTQYFGPGTRLLVL.

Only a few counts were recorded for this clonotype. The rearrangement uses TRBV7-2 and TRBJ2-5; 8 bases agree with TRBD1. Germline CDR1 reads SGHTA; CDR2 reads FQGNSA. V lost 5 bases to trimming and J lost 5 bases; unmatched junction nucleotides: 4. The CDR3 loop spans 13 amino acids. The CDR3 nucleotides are TGTGCCAGCAGCGCGGGACAGGCGGAGACCCAGTACTTC. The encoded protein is CASSAGQAETQYF.

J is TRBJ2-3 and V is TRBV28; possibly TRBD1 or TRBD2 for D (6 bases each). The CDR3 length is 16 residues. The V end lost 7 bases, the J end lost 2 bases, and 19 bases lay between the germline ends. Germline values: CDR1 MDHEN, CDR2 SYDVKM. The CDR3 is CASTRPRGPLTDTQYF. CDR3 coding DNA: TGTGCCAGCACCCGACCCCGGGGGCCCCTCACAGATACGCAGTATTTT.

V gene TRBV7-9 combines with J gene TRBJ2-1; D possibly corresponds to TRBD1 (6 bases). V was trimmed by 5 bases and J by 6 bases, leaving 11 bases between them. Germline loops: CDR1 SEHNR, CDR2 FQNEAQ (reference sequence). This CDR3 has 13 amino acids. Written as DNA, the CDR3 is TGTGCCAGCAGCATAGGACAGTTCAATGAGCAGTTCTTC. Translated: CASSIGQFNEQFF.

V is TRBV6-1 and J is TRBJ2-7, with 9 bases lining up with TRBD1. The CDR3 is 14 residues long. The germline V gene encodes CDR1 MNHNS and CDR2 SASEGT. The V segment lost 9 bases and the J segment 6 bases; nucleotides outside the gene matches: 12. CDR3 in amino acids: CASRGYRGRFEQYF. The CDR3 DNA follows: TGTGCCAGTAGGGGGTACAGGGGGCGGTTCGAGCAGTACTTC.

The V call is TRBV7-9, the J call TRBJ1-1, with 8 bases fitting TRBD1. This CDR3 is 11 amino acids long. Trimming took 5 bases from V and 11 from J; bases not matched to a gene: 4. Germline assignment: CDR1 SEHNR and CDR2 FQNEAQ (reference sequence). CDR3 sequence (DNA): TGTGCCAGCAGCAAACAGGGGGGGGCTTTCTTT. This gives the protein CASSKQGGAFF.

The CDR3: CASSTTSWADTQYF. CDR3 bases: TGTGCCAGCAGCACGACATCATGGGCGGATACGCAGTATTTT. The V call is TRBV7-7, the J call TRBJ2-3; the D is unclear. The germline V and J ends were trimmed by 5 bases and 6 bases, with 15 bases remaining between them. CDR1 and CDR2 from the germline V gene are SSHAT and FNYEAQ (reference sequence). The CDR3 is made up of 14 amino acids.

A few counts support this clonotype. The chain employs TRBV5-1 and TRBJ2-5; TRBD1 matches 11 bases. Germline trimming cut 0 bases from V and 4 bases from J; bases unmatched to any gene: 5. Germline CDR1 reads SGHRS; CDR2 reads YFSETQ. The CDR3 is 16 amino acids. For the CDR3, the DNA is TGCGCCAGCAGCTTGGCTGGGACAGGGGGGGGAGAGACCCAGTACTTC. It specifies CASSLAGTGGGETQYF. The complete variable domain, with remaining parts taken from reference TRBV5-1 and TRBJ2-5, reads KAGVTQTPRYLIKTRGQQVTLSCSPISGHRSVSWYQQTPGQGLQFLFEYFSETQRNKGNFPGRFSGRQFSNSRSEMNVSTLELGDSALYLCASSLAGTGGGETQYFGPGTRLLVL.